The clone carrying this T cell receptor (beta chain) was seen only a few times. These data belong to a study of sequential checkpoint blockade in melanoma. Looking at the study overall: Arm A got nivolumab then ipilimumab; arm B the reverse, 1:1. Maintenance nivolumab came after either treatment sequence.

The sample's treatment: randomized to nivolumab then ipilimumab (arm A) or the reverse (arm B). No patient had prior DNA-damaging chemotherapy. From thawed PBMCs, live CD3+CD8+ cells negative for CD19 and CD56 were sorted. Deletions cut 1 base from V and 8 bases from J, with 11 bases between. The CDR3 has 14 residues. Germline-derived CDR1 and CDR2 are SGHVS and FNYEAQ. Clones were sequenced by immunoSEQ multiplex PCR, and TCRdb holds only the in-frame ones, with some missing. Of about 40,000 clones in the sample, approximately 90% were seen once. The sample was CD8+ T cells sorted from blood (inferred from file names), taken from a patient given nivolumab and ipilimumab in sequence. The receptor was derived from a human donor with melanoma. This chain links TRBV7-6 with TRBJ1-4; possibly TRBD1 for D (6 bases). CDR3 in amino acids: CASSLGDIHEKLFF. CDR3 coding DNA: TGTGCCAGCAGCTTAGGGGACATACACGAAAAACTGTTTTTT.